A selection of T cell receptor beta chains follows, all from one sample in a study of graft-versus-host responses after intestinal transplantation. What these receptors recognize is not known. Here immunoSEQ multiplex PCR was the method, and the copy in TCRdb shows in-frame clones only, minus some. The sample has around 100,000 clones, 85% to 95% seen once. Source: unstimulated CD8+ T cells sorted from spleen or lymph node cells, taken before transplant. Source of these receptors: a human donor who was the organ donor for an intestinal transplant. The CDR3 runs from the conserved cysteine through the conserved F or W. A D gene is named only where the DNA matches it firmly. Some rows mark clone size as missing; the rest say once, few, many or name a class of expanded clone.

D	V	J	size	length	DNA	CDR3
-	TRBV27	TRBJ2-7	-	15	TGTGCCAGCAGTTTGGTCGGGGCACCAAACTACGAGCAGTACTTC	CASSLVGAPNYEQYF
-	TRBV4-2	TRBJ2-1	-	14	TGTGCCAGCAGCCAAGAATTTCCCGCTAACCCAGGGTTCTTC	CASSQEFPANPGFF
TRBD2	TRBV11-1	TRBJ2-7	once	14	TGTGCCAGCAGCTTCGGGACTAGCGGCTACGAGCAGTACTTC	CASSFGTSGYEQYF
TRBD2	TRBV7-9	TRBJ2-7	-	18	TGTGCCAGCAGCTCAAAACCCTATGGACTAGCGGGACCGGGGGAGCAGTACTTC	CASSSKPYGLAGPGEQYF
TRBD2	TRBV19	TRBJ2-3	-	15	TGTGCCAGTAGTATACTAGCGGGAGGGCCAGATACGCAGTATTTT	CASSILAGGPDTQYF
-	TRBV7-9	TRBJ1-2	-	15	TGTGCCGGCATCAAAGCCGGGATAAACAGCTATGGCCACACCTTC	CAGIKAGINSYGHTF
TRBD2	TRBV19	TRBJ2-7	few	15	TGTGCCAGTAGTCCAGGACTAGCGGTCCGCTACGAGCAGTACTTC	CASSPGLAVRYEQYF
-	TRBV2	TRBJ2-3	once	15	TGTGCCAGCCGCCGCAGGGTAGGTGGCACAGATACGCAGTATTTT	CASRRRVGGTDTQYF
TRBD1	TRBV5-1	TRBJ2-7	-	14	TGCGCCAGCAGCCCCGGGACAGGGGACCACGAGCAGTACTTC	CASSPGTGDHEQYF
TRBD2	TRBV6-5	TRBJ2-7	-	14	TGTGCCAGCAGTTACTCGACTAGCGGATACGAGCAGTACTTC	CASSYSTSGYEQYF
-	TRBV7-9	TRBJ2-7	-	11	TGTGCCAGCACTTCCGAGTACGAGCAGTACTTC	CASTSEYEQYF
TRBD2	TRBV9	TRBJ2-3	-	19	TGTGCCAGCAGCGTCCGGCGGGAGGGCCGTTGGGTAGGGACAGATACGCAGTATTTT	CASSVRREGRWVGTDTQYF
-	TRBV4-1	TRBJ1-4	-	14	TGCGCCAGCTCCCCCATCTCTACTAATGAAAAACTGTTTTTT	CASSPISTNEKLFF
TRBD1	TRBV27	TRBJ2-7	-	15	TGTGCCAGCAGTTTAATGACAGGGTCTTGGTACGAGCAGTACTTC	CASSLMTGSWYEQYF
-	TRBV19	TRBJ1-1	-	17	TGTGCCAGTAGTACCGCGGCGGGAGGGTTTTCGAACACTGAAGCTTTCTTT	CASSTAAGGFSNTEAFF
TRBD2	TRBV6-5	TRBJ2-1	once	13	TGTGCCAGCAGTTTCCGGACTAGCAATGAGCAGTTCTTC	CASSFRTSNEQFF